This passage covers 18 T cell receptor beta chains from one sample sequenced in a study of blood T cell repertoires in COVID-19. The repertoire was sequenced with immunoSEQ multiplex PCR; TCRdb's copy has only in-frame clones and lacks some. There are about 330,000 clones in the sample; roughly 90% occur only once, and around 10% lies in the top ten. Material for sequencing was peripheral blood. The receptors stem from a man aged 25-45 years with COVID-19, enrolled during active disease.

The chain is built from TRBV6-6 and TRBJ2-6; D is undetermined. The CDR3 loop spans 13 amino acids. The V end was cut by 10 bases, the J end by 2 bases, with 9 bases between. Germline V CDR1 and CDR2: MNHNY, SVGAGI (reference sequence). Here the CDR3 DNA reads TGTGCCACCAGCCTACCTGGGGCCAACGTCCTGACTTTC. Protein sequence: CATSLPGANVLTF.

The chain combines TRBV5-4 with TRBJ2-7; 12 bases line up with TRBD1. This CDR3 comprises 15 residues. V shed 3 bases, J shed 2 bases, and the junction held 3 bases outside the gene matches. Germline CDR1 SGHNT, CDR2 YYREEE (reference sequence). As DNA, the CDR3 is TGTGCCAGCAGCTCGGGACAGGGGGCCCCCTACGAGCAGTACTTC. Residues: CASSSGQGAPYEQYF.

The chain is built from TRBV9 and TRBJ1-1; 9 bases align to TRBD1. V dropped 4 bases and J dropped 1; count of bases not matched to a gene: 8. Germline CDR1 and CDR2: SGDLS and YYNGEE. The CDR3 sequence is 16 residues long. CDR3 protein: CASSSTQQGANTEAFF. CDR3 coding DNA: TGTGCCAGCAGCTCAACTCAACAGGGGGCGAACACTGAAGCTTTCTTT.

In this sample, this clone turned up a few times. The V call is TRBV5-4, the J call TRBJ1-2; tentative D call: TRBD1 (5 bases). The CDR3 is 13 amino acids. V lost 6 bases, J lost 0 bases, and 9 bases lay in between. Germline CDR1 reads SGHNT; CDR2 reads YYREEE (reference sequence). In DNA, the CDR3 is TGTGCCAGCAACCGGGACTCTAACTATGGCTACACCTTC. Its translation is CASNRDSNYGYTF.

The genes are TRBV6-5 and TRBJ2-3; no definite D call. This CDR3 contains 16 residues. V was clipped by 2 bases and J by 0 bases, with 12 bases between them. Germline CDR1 and CDR2: MNHEY and SVGAGI. The CDR3 reads CASSYRVYPSTDTQYF. The CDR3, as DNA: TGTGCCAGCAGTTACCGGGTCTACCCTAGCACAGATACGCAGTATTTT.

This sequence joins TRBV25-1 and TRBJ1-1; TRBD1 agrees at 8 bases. This CDR3 is 16 amino acids long. V dropped 3 bases and J dropped 2; count of bases not matched to a gene: 8. Germline V CDR1 and CDR2: MGHDK, SYGVNS. CDR3 in amino acids: CASSDPTGATNTEAFF. Written as DNA, the CDR3 is TGTGCCAGCAGTGATCCGACAGGGGCTACTAACACTGAAGCTTTCTTT.

The J gene is TRBJ2-5, the V gene TRBV6-5; D possibly corresponds to TRBD1 (5 bases). Germline CDR1 and CDR2: MNHEY and SVGAGI. The CDR3 covers 13 residues. The ends were cut back, 4 bases at V and 1 base at J, with 7 bases in the middle. The CDR3 bases are TGTGCCAGCAGTTTAGGGGCCCAAGAGACCCAGTACTTC. The encoded protein is CASSLGAQETQYF.

The V call is TRBV5-6, the J call TRBJ1-1, with TRBD1 matching over 7 bases. The ends lost 0 bases at V and 7 bases at J; junction bases unmatched: 3. CDR1 is SGHDT, CDR2 YYEEEE, per germline. CDR3 length equals 13 residues. The CDR3 loop reads CASSLEGAYEAFF. The DNA for the CDR3 is TGTGCCAGCAGCTTGGAGGGGGCTTATGAAGCTTTCTTT.

The chain uses TRBV2 and TRBJ2-2; D is possibly TRBD2 (6 bases). With 2 bases removed from V and 5 bases from J, the gap between germline ends came to 15 bases. Per germline, CDR1 SNHLY and CDR2 FYNNEI. The CDR3 is made up of 16 amino acids. DNA for the CDR3: TGTGCCAGCAGTGAACGTTCTGGGACTCTGACCGGGGAGCTGTTTTTT. Protein: CASSERSGTLTGELFF. The full variable domain, with the rest looked up from reference TRBV2 and TRBJ2-2, is EPEVTQTPSHQVTQMGQEVILRCVPISNHLYFYWYRQILGQKVEFLVSFYNNEISEKSEIFDDQFSVERPDGSNFTLKIRSTKLEDSAMYFCASSERSGTLTGELFFGEGSRLTVL.

This clone was seen a handful of times. V is TRBV6-2 or TRBV6-3 and J is TRBJ2-5, with 7 bases identical to TRBD2. Germline CDR1 MNHEY, CDR2 SVGEGT. Trimming cost V 2 bases and J 1 base; bases outside gene matches: 10. The CDR3 runs 17 residues. The CDR3 region has the DNA TGTGCCAGCAGTTACGTGATGGCTAGCGGAAGCCAAGAGACCCAGTACTTC. Amino acids: CASSYVMASGSQETQYF.

V is TRBV4-2 and J is TRBJ2-1, with 10 bases fitting TRBD2. The J segment lost 7 bases and the V segment lost 2 bases, leaving 8 bases of the junction unmatched. The germline gives CDR1 LGHNA, CDR2 YNFKEQ. The CDR3 spans 16 residues. CDR3 nucleotides: TGTGCCAGCAGCCAACCGGCTAGCGGGAGTCGGAATGAGCAGTTCTTC. It translates to CASSQPASGSRNEQFF.

The chain has TRBV6-2 or TRBV6-3 and TRBJ2-6; maybe TRBD1 (6 bases). Germline V gene sequence: CDR1 MNHEY, CDR2 SVGEGT. CDR3 length: 15 residues. V was clipped by 6 bases and J by 2 bases, with 11 bases between them. CDR3 DNA sequence: TGTGCCAGCAGACCTACAGGGACTGGGGCCAACGTCCTGACTTTC. Translated: CASRPTGTGANVLTF.

The chain uses TRBV7-2 and TRBJ1-1; D may be TRBD1 (5 bases). This CDR3 comprises 14 residues. Germline loops: CDR1 SGHTA, CDR2 FQGNSA. Trimming removed 3 bases at V and 0 bases at J, with 8 bases between. The CDR3 spells CASSLTELNTEAFF. The CDR3 DNA sequence: TGTGCCAGCAGCTTGACAGAATTGAACACTGAAGCTTTCTTT. Using reference TRBV7-2 and TRBJ1-1 for the parts outside the CDR3, the full variable domain is GAGVSQSPSNKVTEKGKDVELRCDPISGHTALYWYRQSLGQGLEFLIYFQGNSAPDKSGLPSDRFSAERTGGSVSTLTIQRTQQEDSAVYLCASSLTELNTEAFFGQGTRLTVV.

The chain uses TRBV6-5 and TRBJ1-6; 7 nucleotides align to TRBD1. CDR1 and CDR2 (germline): MNHEY, SVGAGI. Germline trimming cut 2 bases from V and 10 bases from J; bases unmatched to any gene: 8. CDR3 length: 15 residues. The CDR3 region is CASSYTTGTDSPLHF. The DNA of the CDR3 is TGTGCCAGCAGTTACACGACAGGGACGGACTCACCCCTCCACTTT.

This chain links TRBV11-1 with TRBJ1-2; TRBD1 might be the D (5 bases). CDR3 length: 16 amino acids. Germline V CDR1 and CDR2: SGHAT, FQDESV (reference sequence). Trimming stripped 1 base from V and 2 bases from J, with 14 bases between. CDR3 sequence reads: CASSLEGDEENYGYTF. CDR3 bases: TGTGCCAGCAGCTTAGAAGGGGATGAAGAAAACTATGGCTACACCTTC.

This chain joins TRBV24-1 and TRBJ2-2; the match to TRBD1 covers 7 bases. Per germline, CDR1 KGHDR and CDR2 SFDVKD. Trimming cost V 7 bases and J 4 bases; bases outside gene matches: 8. The CDR3 runs 15 residues. The chain's CDR3 is CATSRTGQFTGELFF. The CDR3 region has the DNA TGTGCCACCAGCAGGACAGGACAATTCACCGGGGAGCTGTTTTTT.

The rearrangement uses TRBV7-9 and TRBJ2-2; the D gene is possibly TRBD2 (6 bases). V lost 0 bases, J lost 3 bases, and 11 bases lay in between. The length of the CDR3 is 16 residues. The germline CDR1 and CDR2 sequences are SEHNR and FQNEAQ (reference sequence). CDR3 residues: CASSLAAGRYTGELFF. In DNA, the CDR3 is TGTGCCAGCAGCTTAGCAGCGGGTCGATACACCGGGGAGCTGTTTTTT.

This sequence joins TRBV24-1 and TRBJ2-5; D may be TRBD1 (5 bases). Trimming shortened V by 6 bases and J by 0 bases, and 10 bases separated the two germline ends. The CDR3 has 14 amino acids. Germline V gene lookup returns CDR1 KGHDR and CDR2 SFDVKD. This CDR3 reads CATSRAGNQETQYF. The CDR3, as DNA: TGTGCCACCAGTCGGGCAGGGAACCAAGAGACCCAGTACTTC.